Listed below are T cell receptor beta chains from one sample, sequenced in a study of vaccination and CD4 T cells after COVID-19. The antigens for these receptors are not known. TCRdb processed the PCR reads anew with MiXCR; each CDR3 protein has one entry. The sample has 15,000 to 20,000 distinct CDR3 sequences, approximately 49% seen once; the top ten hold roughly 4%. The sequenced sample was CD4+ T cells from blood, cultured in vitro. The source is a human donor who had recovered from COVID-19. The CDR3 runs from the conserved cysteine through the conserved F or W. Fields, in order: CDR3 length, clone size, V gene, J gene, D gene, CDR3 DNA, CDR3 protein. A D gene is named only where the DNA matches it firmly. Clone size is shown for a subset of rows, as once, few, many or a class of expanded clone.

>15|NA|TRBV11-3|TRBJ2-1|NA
TGTGCCAGCAGCTCTCCGGGACCCCGAGGCAATGAGCAGTTCTTC
CASSSPGPRGNEQFF
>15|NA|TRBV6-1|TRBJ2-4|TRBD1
TGTGCCAGCAGGGATGGACAGGGGGCCGAAAACATTCAGTACTTC
CASRDGQGAENIQYF
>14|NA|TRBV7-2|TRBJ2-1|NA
TGTGCCAGCAGCTTAGTTTGGAGGGGAAGTGAGCAGTTCTTC
CASSLVWRGSEQFF
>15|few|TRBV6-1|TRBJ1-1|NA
TGTGCCAGTAAAATTCAACCAGGGGATCGGGCTGAAGCTTTCTTT
CASKIQPGDRAEAFF
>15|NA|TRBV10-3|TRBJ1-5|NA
TGTGCCATCAGTGACAGGTTAGGTAGCAATCAGCCCCAGCATTTT
CAISDRLGSNQPQHF
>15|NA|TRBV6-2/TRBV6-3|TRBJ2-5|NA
TGTGCCAGCAGTAACAGGGGAGGTAGGAGAGAGACCCAGTACTTC
CASSNRGGRRETQYF
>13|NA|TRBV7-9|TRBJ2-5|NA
TGTGCCAGCAGGGAGGGAAGAGGAGAGACCCAGTACTTC
CASREGRGETQYF
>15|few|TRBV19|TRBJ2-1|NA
TGTGCCAGTAGTATTAGCCAGAGCTCCTACAATGAGCAGTTCTTC
CASSISQSSYNEQFF
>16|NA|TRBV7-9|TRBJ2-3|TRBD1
TGTGCCAGCAGCTTAGCGGGCACAGGGGGGACAGATACGCAGTATTTT
CASSLAGTGGTDTQYF
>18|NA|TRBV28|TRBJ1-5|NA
TGTGCCAGCAGCCCACCCCCAACCCGGACAGTAAGCAATCAGCCCCAGCATTTT
CASSPPPTRTVSNQPQHF
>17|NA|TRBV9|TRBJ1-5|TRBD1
TGTGCCAGCGAGGACAGGTCCCGGGTTGGGGGCAATCAGCCCCAGCATTTT
CASEDRSRVGGNQPQHF
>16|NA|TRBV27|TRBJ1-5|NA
TGTGCCAGCAGTCCCAGAGACGGAAGTTTCAATCAGCCCCAGCATTTT
CASSPRDGSFNQPQHF
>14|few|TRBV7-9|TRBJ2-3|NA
TGTGCCAGCAGCCATCCAACCCGGTCAGATACGCAGTATTTT
CASSHPTRSDTQYF
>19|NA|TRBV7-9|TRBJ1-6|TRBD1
TGTGCCAGCAGCAAGGGACAGGAAACAGCCGACTTCTATAATTCACCCCTCCACTTT
CASSKGQETADFYNSPLHF
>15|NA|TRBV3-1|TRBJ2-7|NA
TGTGCCAGCAGCCCCCGAAAGGACTACCAATACGAGCAGTACTTC
CASSPRKDYQYEQYF
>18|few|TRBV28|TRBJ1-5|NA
TGTGCCAGCAGTCCCCGGCCCTCCTTGTCGGGGCGACATCAGCCCCAGCATTTT
CASSPRPSLSGRHQPQHF
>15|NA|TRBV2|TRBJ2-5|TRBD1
TGTGCCAGCAGTGAAGTACGGACAGGGGGAGAGACCCAGTACTTC
CASSEVRTGGETQYF
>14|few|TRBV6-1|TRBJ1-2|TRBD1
TGTGCCAGCAGGGGGACAGGGATTAACTATGGCTACACCTTC
CASRGTGINYGYTF
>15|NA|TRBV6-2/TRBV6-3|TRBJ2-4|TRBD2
TGTGCCAGCAGAAGGAGCGGGAGAGTCCAAAACATTCAGTACTTC
CASRRSGRVQNIQYF
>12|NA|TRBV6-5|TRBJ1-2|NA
TGTGCCAGCAGTTCTGGGACATCCGGCTACACCTTC
CASSSGTSGYTF
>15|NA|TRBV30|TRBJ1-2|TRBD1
TGTGCCTGGAGCACCACAGGGGAACTATTCGCCGGCTACACCTTC
CAWSTTGELFAGYTF
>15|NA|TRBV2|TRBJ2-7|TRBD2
TGTGCCAGCAGTCCCCGGACTAGCGGGACCAGCGAGCAGTACTTC
CASSPRTSGTSEQYF
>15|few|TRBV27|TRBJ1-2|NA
TGTGCCAGCGGAGCCGGGGATATTGGCCTGGTTGGCTACACCTTC
CASGAGDIGLVGYTF
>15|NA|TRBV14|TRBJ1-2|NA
TGTGCCAGCAGCCAAGATCGGAGGCAGAACTATGGCTACACCTTC
CASSQDRRQNYGYTF
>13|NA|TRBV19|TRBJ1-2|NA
TGTGCCAGTAGTGCCGCGGAGGGCTATGGCTACACCTTC
CASSAAEGYGYTF
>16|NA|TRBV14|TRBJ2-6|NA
TGTGCCAGCAGCCAAGTTCCCCTCTCTGGGGCCAACGTCCTGACTTTC
CASSQVPLSGANVLTF
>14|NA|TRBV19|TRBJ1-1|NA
TGTGCCAGTAGTATAAGAGCACGGAACACTGAAGCTTTCTTT
CASSIRARNTEAFF
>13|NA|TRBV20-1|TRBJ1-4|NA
TGCAGTGTTATGGGGCCGGAAAATGAAAAACTGTTTTTT
CSVMGPENEKLFF
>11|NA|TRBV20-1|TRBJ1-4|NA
TGCAGTGCCGGACCTACTGAAAAACTGTTTTTT
CSAGPTEKLFF
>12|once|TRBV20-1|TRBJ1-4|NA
TGCAGTGCCATTAGGGGGGTTGAAAAACTGTTTTTT
CSAIRGVEKLFF
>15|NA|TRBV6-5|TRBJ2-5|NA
TGTGCCAGCAGTTACGCCTCGGGACGAGGGGAGACCCAGTACTTC
CASSYASGRGETQYF